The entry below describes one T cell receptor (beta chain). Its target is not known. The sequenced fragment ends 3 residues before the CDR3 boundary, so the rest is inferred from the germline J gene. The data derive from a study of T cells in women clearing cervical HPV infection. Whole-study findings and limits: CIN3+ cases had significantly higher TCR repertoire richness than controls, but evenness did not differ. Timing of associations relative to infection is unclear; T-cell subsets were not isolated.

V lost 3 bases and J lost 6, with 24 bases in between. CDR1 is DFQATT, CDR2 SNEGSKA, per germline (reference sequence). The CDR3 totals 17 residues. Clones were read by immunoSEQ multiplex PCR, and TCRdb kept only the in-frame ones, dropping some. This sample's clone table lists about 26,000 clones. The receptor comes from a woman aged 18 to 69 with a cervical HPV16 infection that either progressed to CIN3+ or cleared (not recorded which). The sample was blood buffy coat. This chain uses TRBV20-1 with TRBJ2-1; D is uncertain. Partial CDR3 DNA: TGCAGTGCTAGGAGCGCCCTAATTACAACCCCTGGCAATGAG. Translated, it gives CSARSALITTPGNE. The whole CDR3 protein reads CSARSALITTPGNEQFF.